What follows are 22 T cell receptor beta chains derived from one specimen sequenced in a study of memory CD4+ T cells and cytomegalovirus serostatus. Sequencing used immunoSEQ multiplex PCR; TCRdb keeps in-frame clones, though not all of them. The data show 75,000 to 90,000 clones, over 80% seen once. The sort gate was single viable CD3+CD4+CD8-CD45RO+ cells for memory CD4+ T cells. Sequencing was performed on memory CD4+ T cells from blood. These TCRs come from an adult in good health and CMV-seronegative.

V and J are TRBV7-2 and TRBJ1-5; no firm D call. The germline gives CDR1 SGHTA, CDR2 FQGNSA. Trimming stripped 4 bases from V and 4 bases from J, with 5 bases between. The CDR3 runs 12 residues. Written as DNA, the CDR3 is TGTGCCAGCAGCTCGGGGAATCAGCCCCAGCATTTT. Protein product: CASSSGNQPQHF.

The CDR3 DNA reads TGTGCCAGCAGTGAAACGTCGGGACAAGGCCACTGGTTCTTC. It encodes CASSETSGQGHWFF. The chain has TRBV6-1 and TRBJ2-1; tentatively, D is TRBD1 (6 bases). The V end was cut by 2 bases, the J end by 15 bases, with 20 bases between. Per germline, CDR1 MNHNS and CDR2 SASEGT. The CDR3 is 14 residues long.

This clone was found once. J is TRBJ1-2 and V is TRBV30, with 8 bases fitting TRBD1. Germline assignment: CDR1 GTSNPN and CDR2 SVGIG (reference sequence). This CDR3 spans 13 amino acids. Trimming at V came to 2 bases and at J to 6 bases, leaving 5 bases not matched to a gene. In nucleotides, the CDR3 is TGTGCCTGGAGTCCGCGGACAGGGCATGGCTACACCTTC. This translates into CAWSPRTGHGYTF.

V usage is TRBV5-1 and J usage is TRBJ2-2, with unresolved D. Germline V gene data show CDR1 as SGHRS and CDR2 as YFSETQ. The CDR3 has 14 residues. V was trimmed by 1 base and J by 3 bases, leaving 7 bases between them. CDR3 in amino acids: CASSLTLDTGELFF. The DNA of the CDR3 is TGCGCCAGCAGCTTGACTCTCGACACCGGGGAGCTGTTTTTT.

V gene TRBV5-5 combines with J gene TRBJ1-1; 9 bases match TRBD1. Losses at the gene ends were 0 bases for V and 5 bases for J; bases not matched to a gene: 17. The CDR3 consists of 19 residues. Germline CDR1 is SGHKS and CDR2 is YYEKEE (reference sequence). The DNA of the CDR3 is TGTGCCAGCAGCTTGGTAGGTATAGGGACAGGGACGATGGAGACTGAAGCTTTCTTT. Encoded protein: CASSLVGIGTGTMETEAFF.

The rearrangement uses TRBV30 and TRBJ2-3; D possibly matches TRBD1 or TRBD2 (5 bases each). The CDR3 contains 15 residues. Germline assignment: CDR1 GTSNPN and CDR2 SVGIG (reference sequence). The V gene lost 2 bases and the J gene lost 2 bases, with 14 bases spanning the gap. The CDR3 DNA is TGTGCCTGGAGTTCCCCGCGAGGGGACACAGATACGCAGTATTTT. Protein product: CAWSSPRGDTDTQYF.

The chain employs TRBV5-1 and TRBJ2-7, with D perhaps assigned TRBD1 or TRBD2 (5 bases each). V lost 7 bases and J lost 1, with 12 bases in between. Per germline, CDR1 SGHRS and CDR2 YFSETQ. The CDR3 extends over 13 amino acids. CDR3 nucleotide sequence: TGCGCCAGCGGGGGTGACGGGTCCTACGAGCAGTACTTC. Amino acids: CASGGDGSYEQYF. Filled out from reference TRBV5-1 and TRBJ2-7, the complete variable domain reads KAGVTQTPRYLIKTRGQQVTLSCSPISGHRSVSWYQQTPGQGLQFLFEYFSETQRNKGNFPGRFSGRQFSNSRSEMNVSTLELGDSALYLCASGGDGSYEQYFGPGTRLTVT.

The chain carries TRBV4-2 and TRBJ2-3; D is uncertain. The CDR3 has 17 amino acids. Trimming stripped 3 bases from V and 0 bases from J, with 16 bases between. CDR1 is LGHNA and CDR2 is YNFKEQ in the germline V gene. CDR3 DNA: TGTGCCAGCAGCCAGCTTTTGGGTTCCACTAGCACAGATACGCAGTATTTT. This encodes CASSQLLGSTSTDTQYF.

The chain uses TRBV27 and TRBJ2-1, with a tentative D call TRBD1 (6 bases). The CDR3 length is 15 residues. Trimming pared 0 bases from V and 4 bases from J, leaving 10 bases between. CDR1 is MNHEY, CDR2 SMNVEV, per germline (reference sequence). The CDR3 nucleotides are TGTGCCAGCAGTTTATCGTGGCAGGGGTACAATGAGCAGTTCTTC. Its protein is CASSLSWQGYNEQFF.

The chain couples TRBV4-1 to TRBJ2-3; D possibly uses TRBD1 or TRBD2 (6 bases each). Trimming shortened V by 1 base and J by 3 bases, and 17 bases separated the two germline ends. Germline V gene data show CDR1 as MGHRA and CDR2 as YSYEKL. The CDR3 contains 17 residues. The CDR3: CASSQVPGAGATDTQYF. CDR3 bases: TGCGCCAGCAGCCAAGTACCGGGGGCAGGTGCGACAGATACGCAGTATTTT.

The chain combines TRBV25-1 with TRBJ2-6; D call uncertain. The CDR3 length is 17 residues. Germline V gives CDR1 MGHDK, CDR2 SYGVNS. The V end was cut by 3 bases, the J end by 0 bases, with 12 bases between. The CDR3 here is CASSDSLALSGANVLTF. Here the CDR3 DNA reads TGTGCCAGCAGTGACAGTTTGGCCCTCTCTGGGGCCAACGTCCTGACTTTC.

The rearrangement uses TRBV19 and TRBJ1-2, with D unclear. The CDR3 covers 12 residues. The germline V gene encodes CDR1 LNHDA and CDR2 SQIVND (reference sequence). The CDR3: CGSGREDYGYTF. The CDR3 DNA sequence: TGTGGAAGCGGGAGGGAGGACTATGGCTACACCTTC.

The chain links TRBV7-3 to TRBJ2-3; tentatively, D is TRBD2 (5 bases). CDR3 length: 14 residues. CDR1 SGHTA and CDR2 FQGTGA come from the germline V gene. The V end lost 5 bases, the J end lost 0 bases, and 9 bases lay between the germline ends. The CDR3 sequence is CASSLGASTDTQYF. The DNA of the CDR3 is TGTGCCAGCAGCCTGGGAGCTAGCACAGATACGCAGTATTTT.

This clone was observed once. The gene calls are TRBV2 and TRBJ2-7, with D perhaps TRBD1 or TRBD2 (5 bases each). V lost 3 bases and J lost 9, with 15 bases in between. The length of the CDR3 is 13 residues. Germline-derived CDR1 and CDR2 are SNHLY and FYNNEI. CDR3 sequence (DNA): TGTGCCAGCAGTGAGGTAGGACAAGGAGGGCAGTACTTC. Protein: CASSEVGQGGQYF.

This clone was counted only a few times. The chain couples TRBV29-1 to TRBJ1-4, with D perhaps matching TRBD1 (5 bases). The CDR3 has 12 amino acids. V lost 3 bases and J lost 4, with 6 bases in between. The V gene's germline CDR1 is SQVTM and CDR2 ANQGSEA. CDR3 sequence reads: CSVEGGNEKLFF. The CDR3 bases are TGCAGCGTTGAGGGGGGTAATGAAAAACTGTTTTTT.

The chain employs TRBV2 and TRBJ2-7; the D gene is possibly TRBD1 (5 bases). Trimming pared 3 bases from V and 3 bases from J, leaving 6 bases between. The V gene's germline CDR1 is SNHLY and CDR2 FYNNEI. CDR3 length: 12 residues. CDR3 region: CASSEQGYEQYF. The CDR3 coding sequence is TGTGCCAGCAGTGAGCAGGGCTACGAGCAGTACTTC.

The chain links TRBV18 to TRBJ1-1; D remains ambiguous. This CDR3 comprises 12 residues. Germline lookup yields CDR1 KGHSH and CDR2 LQKENI. Trimming removed 1 base at V and 7 bases at J, with 7 bases between. The CDR3 DNA reads TGTGCCAGCTCACCACTTGAGGGTGAAGCTTTCTTT. The encoded protein is CASSPLEGEAFF.

The CDR3, as DNA: TGTGCCAGCAGCTCGCGGACAGGGTGGGATTCACCCCTCCACTTT. Residues: CASSSRTGWDSPLHF. V usage is TRBV7-8 and J usage is TRBJ1-6; TRBD1 aligns across 8 bases. The CDR3 runs to 15 residues. V was clipped by 4 bases and J by 8 bases; unmatched bases: 7. Germline V gives CDR1 SGHVS, CDR2 FQNEAQ.

As to this clone: This sample includes further DNA sequences coding for the same CDR3. This chain's CDR3 is CASSFDSNYGYTF. The CDR3 DNA follows: TGTGCCAGCAGCTTTGATTCTAACTATGGCTACACCTTC. The V gene is TRBV7-3, the J gene TRBJ1-2; the D is unclear. Per germline, CDR1 SGHTA and CDR2 FQGTGA. The CDR3 contains 13 residues. V was clipped by 3 bases and J by 0 bases, with 5 bases between them. Based on the CDR3 plus reference TRBV7-3 and TRBJ1-2, the full variable domain is GAGVSQTPSNKVTEKGKYVELRCDPISGHTALYWYRQSLGQGPEFLIYFQGTGAADDSGLPNDRFFAVRPEGSVSTLKIQRTERGDSAVYLCASSFDSNYGYTFGSGTRLTVV.

The chain uses TRBV6-1 and TRBJ1-5; D is unclear. The CDR3 has 15 amino acids. The germline CDR1 and CDR2 sequences are MNHNS and SASEGT. The germline V and J ends were trimmed by 1 base and 3 bases, with 10 bases remaining between them. CDR3 coding DNA: TGTGCCAGCAGTGAAGGGGCTGGGCCCAATCAGCCCCAGCATTTT. It codes for CASSEGAGPNQPQHF.

The chain employs TRBV5-4 and TRBJ2-3; possibly TRBD1 for D (5 bases). V lost 0 bases and J lost 8, with 10 bases in between. The CDR3 has 13 amino acids. Germline CDR1 SGHNT, CDR2 YYREEE (reference sequence). CDR3 in amino acids: CASSLEGAGTQYF. The CDR3 DNA is TGTGCCAGCAGCTTGGAAGGGGCAGGTACGCAGTATTTT.

J is TRBJ1-4 and V is TRBV27, with TRBD1 as a possible D gene (6 bases). Germline loops: CDR1 MNHEY, CDR2 SMNVEV (reference sequence). This CDR3 spans 13 amino acids. V was pared by 3 bases and J by 6 bases, with 8 bases between. This CDR3 is CASSFQGYEKLFF. As DNA, the CDR3 is TGTGCCAGCAGTTTCCAGGGGTATGAAAAACTGTTTTTT.